This TCR beta chain was sequenced in a study of blood T cell repertoires in COVID-19. Across the whole study: Sites in the United States, Italy and Spain provided acute and convalescent COVID-19 samples. The cDNA or gDNA used as material had been derived from T cells, B-cell-depleted T cells, or PBMCs.

Researchers sorted participants into cohorts using their self-reported clinical history. This table comes from immunoSEQ multiplex PCR, and its TCRdb copy is limited to in-frame clones, with some not included. The repertoire holds about 160,000 clones, with roughly 90% as singletons. This CDR3 region has 16 residues. In germline, CDR1 is SGHTA, CDR2 FQGNSA. The V gene lost 3 bases and the J gene lost 1 base, with 12 bases spanning the gap. The receptor's source is a woman in her forties or fifties who had recovered from COVID-19. Source material: PBMCs or T cells enriched from blood (not recorded which). This chain connects TRBV7-2 to TRBJ2-2; weak D call: TRBD2 (6 bases). CDR3: CASSFHAAGNTGELFF. The CDR3 coding sequence is TGTGCCAGCAGCTTCCATGCAGCGGGGAACACCGGGGAGCTGTTTTTT.